This T cell receptor beta chain originates from a study of molecular identifiers for immune sequencing clone quantification. The table lists this clonotype with many counts. Germline trimming cut 4 bases from V and 5 bases from J; bases unmatched to any gene: 14. The CDR3 covers 16 residues. The V gene's germline CDR1 is MNHEY and CDR2 SVGAGI. TCRdb reprocessed the PCR reads via MiXCR and lists one record per CDR3 protein. Among hundreds of thousands of distinct CDR3 sequences, 25% were seen once, and the ten largest hold about 0.73%. The chain uses TRBV6-5 and TRBJ2-7; 7 bases match TRBD1. The material sequenced was naive CD8+ T cells from blood, with Jurkat cell RNA spiked in. Subset meaning: FACS-sorted CD8+CD4-CCR7+CD45RA+ naive T cells. The source is a human donor in good health. Some libraries in this study had Jurkat cell RNA spiked in. The CDR3 here is CASSFSRDRPLDEQYF. DNA of the CDR3: TGTGCCAGCAGTTTCTCCCGGGACAGACCTCTCGACGAGCAGTACTTC.